This T cell receptor beta chain was observed in a study of T-cell reconstitution after alpha-beta-depleted transplantation in children. General study points: There were reportedly several hundred expanded graft clones from which alpha-beta T cells came about two months after transplant. Once a year had passed after transplant, T-cell counts and diversity came mostly from newly produced T cells. Surviving recipient T cells and thymic progenitors accounted for the high day-60 TCRbeta diversity observed in some patients.

Trimming cost V 3 bases and J 1 base; bases outside gene matches: 14. The CDR3 contains 19 residues. This clonotype was seen more than once but under ten times. Its antigen is not known. Preparation of the TCRbeta library used unique molecular identifiers. One entry per CDR3 protein results from TCRdb running MiXCR on the PCR reads. Among some 830,000 distinct CDR3 sequences listed, around 17% were seen once. Specimen: PBMCs, mostly from graft donor cells, collected 360 days after TCRalphabeta/CD19-depleted stem cell transplant. V is TRBV12-3 or TRBV12-4 and J is TRBJ2-1, with 8 nucleotides matching TRBD1. The receptor was isolated from a male patient between 10 and 17 years old who had a stem cell transplant for acute lymphoblastic leukemia, so the T cells may come from the graft donor. CDR3 coding DNA: TGTGCCAGCAGTTTTTTAAGACAGGGGATAGAATTGTCCTACAATGAGCAGTTCTTC. It encodes CASSFLRQGIELSYNEQFF.